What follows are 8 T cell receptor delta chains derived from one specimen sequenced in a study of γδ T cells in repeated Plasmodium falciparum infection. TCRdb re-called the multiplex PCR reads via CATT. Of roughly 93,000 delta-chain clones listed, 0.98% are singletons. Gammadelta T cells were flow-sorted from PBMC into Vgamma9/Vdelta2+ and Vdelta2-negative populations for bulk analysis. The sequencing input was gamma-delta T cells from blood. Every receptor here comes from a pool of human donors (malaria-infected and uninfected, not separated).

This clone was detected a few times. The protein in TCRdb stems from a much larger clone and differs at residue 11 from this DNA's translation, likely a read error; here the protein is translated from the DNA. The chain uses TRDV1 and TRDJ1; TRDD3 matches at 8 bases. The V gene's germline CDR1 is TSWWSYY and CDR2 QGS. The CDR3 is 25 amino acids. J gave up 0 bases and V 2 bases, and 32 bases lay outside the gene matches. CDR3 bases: TGTGCTCTTGGGGAAGCGCCACCCCCGGCTTACTACCCTTACTGGGGGCTGGAGTACACCGATAAACTCATCTTT. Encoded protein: CALGEAPPPAYYPYWGLEYTDKLIF.

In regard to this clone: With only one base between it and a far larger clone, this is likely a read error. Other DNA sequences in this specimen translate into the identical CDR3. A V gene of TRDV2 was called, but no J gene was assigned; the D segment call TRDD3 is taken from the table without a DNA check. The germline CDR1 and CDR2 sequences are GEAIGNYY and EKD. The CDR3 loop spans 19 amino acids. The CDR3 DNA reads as TGTGCCTGTGACCTTGGCCTTCCCGAACTGGGGATCTACACCGATAAGCTCATCTTT. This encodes CACDLGLPELGIYTDKLIF.

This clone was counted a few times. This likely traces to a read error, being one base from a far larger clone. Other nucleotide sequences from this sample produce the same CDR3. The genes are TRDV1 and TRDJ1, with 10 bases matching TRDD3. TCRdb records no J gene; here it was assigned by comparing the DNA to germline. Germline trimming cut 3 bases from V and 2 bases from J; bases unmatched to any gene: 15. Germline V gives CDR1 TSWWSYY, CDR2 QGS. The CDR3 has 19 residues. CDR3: CALGDLCGGYKGHTDKLIF. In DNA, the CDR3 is TGTGCTCTTGGGGATCTTTGTGGGGGATACAAGGGGCATACCGATAAACTCATCTTT.

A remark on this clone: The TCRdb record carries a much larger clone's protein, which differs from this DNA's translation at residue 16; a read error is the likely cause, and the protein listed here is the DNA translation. CDR3 nucleotides: TGTGCCTGTGACACGATAGACCGTAAACAGTATTCAGTGACCGATGAACTCATCTTT. It codes for CACDTIDRKQYSVTDELIF. J is TRDJ1 and V is TRDV2; D is uncertain. TCRdb leaves out the J gene; it was filled in here by matching the DNA to germline. The germline CDR1 and CDR2 sequences are GEAIGNYY and EKD. CDR3 length: 19 residues.

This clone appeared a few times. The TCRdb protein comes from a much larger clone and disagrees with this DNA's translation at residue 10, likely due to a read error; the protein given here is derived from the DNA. The CDR3 region has the DNA TGTGCTCTTGGGGAAGGAGATACCTACAGGATACGACCGTACACCGATAAACTCATCTTT. Protein product: CALGEGDTYRIRPYTDKLIF. The V call is TRDV1, the J call TRDJ1, with 7 bases aligning to TRDD3. With V trimmed by 2 bases and J by 0 bases, 18 bases remained unmatched. This CDR3 comprises 20 residues. CDR1 and CDR2 from the germline V gene are TSWWSYY and QGS.

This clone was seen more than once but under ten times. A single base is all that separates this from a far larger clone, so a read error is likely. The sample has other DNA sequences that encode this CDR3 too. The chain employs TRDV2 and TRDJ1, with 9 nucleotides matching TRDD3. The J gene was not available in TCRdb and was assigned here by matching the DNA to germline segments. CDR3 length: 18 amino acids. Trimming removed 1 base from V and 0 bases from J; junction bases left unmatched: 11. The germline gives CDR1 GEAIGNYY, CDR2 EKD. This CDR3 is CACDTLEGLGDDTDKLIF. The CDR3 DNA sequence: TGTGCCTGTGACACGTTGGAAGGACTGGGGGACGACACCGATAAACTCATCTTT.

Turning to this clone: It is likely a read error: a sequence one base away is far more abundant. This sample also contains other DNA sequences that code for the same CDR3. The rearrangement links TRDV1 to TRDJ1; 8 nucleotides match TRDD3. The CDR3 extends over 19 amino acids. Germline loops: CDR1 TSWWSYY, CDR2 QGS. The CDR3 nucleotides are TGCGCTCTTGGGGATCACTTAGTTAGCCGGGGGATAACCAAGGATAAACTCATCTTT. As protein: CALGDHLVSRGITKDKLIF.

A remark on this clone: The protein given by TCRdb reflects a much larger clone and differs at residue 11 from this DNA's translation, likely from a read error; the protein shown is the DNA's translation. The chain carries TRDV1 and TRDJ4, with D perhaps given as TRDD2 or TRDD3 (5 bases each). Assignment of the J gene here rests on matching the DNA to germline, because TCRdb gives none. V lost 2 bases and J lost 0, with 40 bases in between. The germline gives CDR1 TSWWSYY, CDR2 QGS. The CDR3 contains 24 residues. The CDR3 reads CALGENPITLPHLSGPYWTRPLIF. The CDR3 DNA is TGTGCTCTTGGGGAAAATCCAATAACGTTACCTCATCTCTCCGGCCCCTACTGGACCAGACCCCTGATCTTT.